This T cell receptor (beta chain) was sequenced during a study of OX40 agonist ivuxolimab in advanced cancers. Study in general: Anti-PD-1, anti-PD-L1 or anti-CTLA-4 therapy given earlier was allowed, and approximately 40% had some.

Whole-study results and caveats: Doses of 0.1 to 3.0 mg/kg were accompanied by clonal expansion of CD4+ and CD8+ blood T cells by week 6.

The method was immunoSEQ multiplex PCR; TCRdb's version includes in-frame clones alone and lacks a portion of them. There are about 63,000 clones in the sample; 85% to 90% occur only once, and more than 10% lies in the top ten. The CDR3 totals 15 residues. CDR1 is SGHRS and CDR2 is YFSETQ in the germline V gene. With V trimmed by 1 base and J by 2 bases, 5 bases remained unmatched. As concerns this clone: The antigen is unknown.

The chain combines TRBV5-1 with TRBJ1-1; 7 positions match TRBD1. This clonotype was obtained from an adult with an advanced solid tumor such as melanoma, head and neck, liver or kidney cancer. This specimen consisted of CD4+ or CD8+ T cells sorted from blood, obtained in a trial of the OX40 agonist ivuxolimab. The CDR3, as DNA: TGCGCCAGCAGCTTGCCCGGGACAGTCAACACTGAAGCTTTCTTT. Translation gives CASSLPGTVNTEAFF.